This entry lists 18 T cell receptor beta chains sequenced from one sample in a study of radiation and T cells in renal cell carcinoma. Described time point: baseline pretreatment blood. Treatment denoted: 15 Gy SBRT to primary tumor, nephrectomy 4 weeks later. TCRdb's copy holds only in-frame clones and misses some; the assay was immunoSEQ multiplex PCR. Of 150,000 or so clones in the sample, around four fifths were seen once. Source: blood, taken from a patient whose treatment included radiotherapy and nephrectomy. The receptors were gathered from a woman aged 45-65 years with renal cell carcinoma.

This chain uses TRBV9 with TRBJ1-1; unclear D gene. The CDR3 totals 14 residues. Trimming shortened V by 4 bases and J by 4 bases, and 14 bases separated the two germline ends. Germline-derived CDR1 and CDR2 are SGDLS and YYNGEE. CDR3 nucleotide sequence: TGTGCCAGCAGCCCTTACGGTGGGTTCACTGAAGCTTTCTTT. This gives the protein CASSPYGGFTEAFF. The full variable domain, completed using reference TRBV9 and TRBJ1-1, is DSGVTQTPKHLITATGQRVTLRCSPRSGDLSVYWYQQSLDQGLQFLIQYYNGEERAKGNILERFSAQQFPDLHSELNLSSLELGDSALYFCASSPYGGFTEAFFGQGTRLTVV.

This chain connects TRBV4-1 to TRBJ2-3; tentative D call: TRBD2 (5 bases). The CDR3 is 14 residues long. V shed 0 bases and J shed 12 bases, with 16 bases lying between them. Germline CDR1 is MGHRA and CDR2 is YSYEKL. CDR3 loop: CASSQDLGRTPQYF. CDR3 sequence (DNA): TGCGCCAGCAGCCAAGATCTAGGGCGGACTCCCCAGTATTTT.

This clone is deemed medium-sized. The chain joins TRBV7-8 to TRBJ2-7; 9 positions agree with TRBD1. CDR1 is SGHVS and CDR2 is FQNEAQ in the germline V gene. This CDR3 comprises 16 residues. V shed 5 bases and J 2 bases; nucleotides not matched to a gene: 10. The CDR3 nucleotides are TGTGCCAGCAGCCTGGGACAGGGAATATTGGCCTACGAGCAGTACTTC. This encodes CASSLGQGILAYEQYF.

This chain connects TRBV1 to TRBJ1-4; the table's D call of TRBD1 was not tested on the DNA. TRBV1 is reported as a pseudogene. CDR3 length equals 16 residues. The CDR3 spells CTSSLTCRTAFEKLFF. The CDR3 DNA reads as TGCACCAGCAGCCTAACTTGTAGGACAGCATTTGAAAAACTGTTTTTT.

The chain recombines TRBV7-9 with TRBJ2-2; D gene uncertain. V dropped 3 bases and J dropped 6 bases, with 11 bases sitting between them. CDR1 and CDR2 from the germline V gene are SEHNR and FQNEAQ (reference sequence). CDR3 length equals 14 residues. This chain's CDR3 is CASSFADLAGELFF. The DNA for the CDR3 is TGTGCCAGCAGCTTCGCTGACTTAGCCGGGGAGCTGTTTTTT. Combining the CDR3 with reference TRBV7-9 and TRBJ2-2 gives the whole variable domain DTGVSQNPRHKITKRGQNVTFRCDPISEHNRLYWYRQTLGQGPEFLTYFQNEAQLEKSRLLSDRFSAERPKGSFSTLEIQRTEQGDSAMYLCASSFADLAGELFFGEGSRLTVL.

This chain connects TRBV29-1 to TRBJ2-1, with D unresolved. V lost 6 bases to trimming and J lost 0 bases, with 3 bases between them. This CDR3 has 11 residues. Germline CDR1 and CDR2: SQVTM and ANQGSEA. The CDR3 here is CSVASYNEQFF. The CDR3 DNA follows: TGCAGCGTCGCCTCCTACAATGAGCAGTTCTTC.

The chain has TRBV2 and TRBJ2-5; D not resolved. The CDR3 is 13 residues long. Trimming took 4 bases from V and 0 from J, leaving 6 bases between them. Germline CDR1 SNHLY, CDR2 FYNNEI. Written as DNA, the CDR3 is TGTGCCAGCAGTGTTAACAACCAAGAGACCCAGTACTTC. Encoded protein: CASSVNNQETQYF.

V is TRBV1 and J is TRBJ1-5. TRBV1 is termed a pseudogene. CDR3 length: 13 residues. CDR3 loop: CTSRIVIGQPQHF. In DNA form, the CDR3 reads TGCACCAGCAGGATCGTAATCGGTCAGCCCCAGCATTTT.

The V gene is TRBV7-2, the J gene TRBJ2-7; the match to TRBD1 covers 7 bases. Germline trimming cut 7 bases from V and 2 bases from J; bases unmatched to any gene: 2. CDR1 is SGHTA and CDR2 is FQGNSA in the germline V gene. The CDR3 length is 12 residues. The DNA of the CDR3 is TGTGCCAGCAAAGGACAGGCCTACGAGCAGTACTTC. Its protein is CASKGQAYEQYF.

The V call is TRBV4-3, the J call TRBJ1-1; no clear D gene. Germline loops: CDR1 LGHNA, CDR2 YSLEER. CDR3 length: 14 residues. Trimming took 1 base from V and 6 from J, leaving 12 bases between them. The DNA of the CDR3 is TGCGCCAGCAGCCAAGGCCGTTTAGGCGCTGAAGCTTTCTTT. Protein: CASSQGRLGAEAFF.

A remark on this clone: Other DNA sequences in this sample translate to the same CDR3. This chain joins TRBV29-1 and TRBJ1-1; no reliable D call. The V gene lost 4 bases and the J gene lost 1 base, with 7 bases spanning the gap. Germline V gene lookup returns CDR1 SQVTM and CDR2 ANQGSEA. The CDR3 covers 12 residues. DNA of the CDR3: TGCAGCGTTGGGAGCCCGAACACTGAAGCTTTCTTT. This sequence encodes CSVGSPNTEAFF.

V gene TRBV18 combines with J gene TRBJ2-1; 8 bases are shared with TRBD1. Per germline, CDR1 KGHSH and CDR2 LQKENI. The CDR3 is 13 residues long. Unmatched junction bases numbered 3, after V lost 2 bases and J lost 9 bases. CDR3 coding DNA: TGTGCCAGCTCACCAACTGACAGGGGTGAGCAGTTCTTC. Translation: CASSPTDRGEQFF.

This chain uses TRBV4-1 with TRBJ2-7; D remains ambiguous. V was pared by 2 bases and J by 4 bases, with 9 bases between. The CDR3 is 13 amino acids. From germline, CDR1 is MGHRA and CDR2 YSYEKL. In DNA, the CDR3 is TGCGCCAGCAGCCAATTAGGAGTTTACGAGCAGTACTTC. This sequence encodes CASSQLGVYEQYF.

The rearrangement uses TRBV29-1 and TRBJ1-5; D gene uncertain. This CDR3 region has 13 residues. CDR1 SQVTM and CDR2 ANQGSEA come from the germline V gene. Trimming took off 5 bases at V and 3 bases at J, with 11 bases between the two ends. The CDR3: CSVKSTINQPQHF. CDR3 DNA: TGCAGCGTTAAGTCTACTATCAATCAGCCCCAGCATTTT.

The chain is built from TRBV5-4 and TRBJ2-4; 7 bases match TRBD1. The junction had 6 bases not matched to a gene; V was cut back by 0 bases and J by 3 bases. The length of the CDR3 is 16 residues. Germline V lookup: CDR1 SGHNT, CDR2 YYREEE (reference sequence). CDR3 in DNA: TGTGCCAGCAGCTTGGGTGGGACAGTCGGCAAAAACATTCAGTACTTC. This translates into CASSLGGTVGKNIQYF. The full variable domain, its missing parts supplied by reference TRBV5-4 and TRBJ2-4, is ETGVTQSPTHLIKTRGQQVTLRCSSQSGHNTVSWYQQALGQGPQFIFQYYREEENGRGNFPPRFSGLQFPNYSSELNVNALELDDSALYLCASSLGGTVGKNIQYFGAGTRLSVL.

This chain joins TRBV5-1 and TRBJ2-7; TRBD2 matches 8 bases. The V segment lost 1 base and the J segment 3 bases; nucleotides outside the gene matches: 12. Germline CDR1 and CDR2: SGHRS and YFSETQ. The CDR3 runs 17 residues. The CDR3 loop reads CASSLRGSGSSHYEQYF. The CDR3 DNA sequence: TGCGCCAGCAGCTTGAGAGGGAGCGGGAGTTCCCACTACGAGCAGTACTTC. Complete variable domain (other parts from reference TRBV5-1 and TRBJ2-7): KAGVTQTPRYLIKTRGQQVTLSCSPISGHRSVSWYQQTPGQGLQFLFEYFSETQRNKGNFPGRFSGRQFSNSRSEMNVSTLELGDSALYLCASSLRGSGSSHYEQYFGPGTRLTVT.

The rearrangement links TRBV2 to TRBJ2-1; D may correspond to TRBD1 or TRBD2 (7 bases each). Trimming removed 7 bases from V and 2 bases from J, with 15 bases in between. The CDR3 length is 15 residues. CDR1 is SNHLY, CDR2 FYNNEI, per germline. The CDR3 loop is CASTGGGLTYNEQFF. The DNA for the CDR3 is TGTGCCAGCACAGGGGGGGGACTGACCTACAATGAGCAGTTCTTC.

This clone has more than one count but fewer than ten. This chain connects TRBV6-1 to TRBJ1-6; 8 nucleotides agree with TRBD1. The V segment lost 3 bases and the J segment 10 bases; nucleotides outside the gene matches: 5. This CDR3 region has 14 residues. The germline gives CDR1 MNHNS, CDR2 SASEGT. CDR3 loop: CASSDPGQVSPLHF. CDR3 nucleotides: TGTGCCAGCAGTGATCCGGGACAGGTCTCACCCCTCCACTTT.